The 32 T cell receptor beta chains below all came from one sample that was sequenced in a study of blood T cell repertoires in COVID-19. The repertoire was sequenced with immunoSEQ multiplex PCR; TCRdb's copy has only in-frame clones and lacks some. The sample includes roughly 300,000 clones, around 90% seen only once; the top ten take over 8%. The sequencing input was peripheral blood. These receptors came from a man aged 18 to 29 with active or convalescent COVID-19.

V gene TRBV29-1 combines with J gene TRBJ1-1, with D unclear. Germline V lookup: CDR1 SQVTM, CDR2 ANQGSEA. The CDR3 covers 14 residues. V lost 7 bases and J lost 4, with 19 bases in between. Here the CDR3 reads CSGLNGEPFTEAFF. The CDR3 DNA is TGCAGCGGACTGAACGGGGAACCGTTCACTGAAGCTTTCTTT.

The chain combines TRBV20-1 with TRBJ2-1; 12 positions agree with TRBD2. V shed 3 bases and J 9 bases; nucleotides not matched to a gene: 12. Germline CDR1 is DFQATT and CDR2 is SNEGSKA (reference sequence). The CDR3 is 16 amino acids. CDR3 sequence (DNA): TGCAGTGCTAGTCTACCTAGCGGGGGGGATCGGGGTGAGCAGTTCTTC. This encodes CSASLPSGGDRGEQFF.

Remarks on this clone: This may stem from a read error, because a much larger clone lies one nucleotide away. This chain joins TRBV7-9 and TRBJ2-1, with 11 nucleotides matching TRBD2. The CDR3 loop spans 14 amino acids. Germline trimming cut 6 bases from V and 6 bases from J; bases unmatched to any gene: 4. Germline CDR1 is SEHNR and CDR2 is FQNEAQ (reference sequence). The CDR3 region has the DNA TGTGCCAGCAGTCAACTAGCGGGGGCCAATGAGCAGTTCTTC. It yields the protein CASSQLAGANEQFF.

Only one count was recorded for this clone. The V call is TRBV25-1, the J call TRBJ2-1, with TRBD1 as a possible D gene (6 bases). The CDR3 extends over 11 amino acids. The germline V gene has CDR1 MGHDK and CDR2 SYGVNS. Trimming shortened V by 4 bases and J by 10 bases, and 8 bases separated the two germline ends. The CDR3 spells CASSGGPEQFF. The CDR3, as DNA: TGTGCCAGCAGTGGGGGGCCGGAGCAGTTCTTC.

This clone was observed a handful of times. This chain connects TRBV12-5 to TRBJ1-1, with D possibly TRBD1 on 5 matching bases. Germline V CDR1 and CDR2: LGHNT, FRNRAP. The length of the CDR3 is 12 residues. The V and J ends lost 6 bases and 7 bases respectively, with 12 bases between them. The CDR3 region has the DNA TGTGCTAGTGGCGTTGACAGCTTTGAAGCTTTCTTT. Translated: CASGVDSFEAFF.

The chain has TRBV5-8 and TRBJ2-3; 9 bases map to TRBD2. Germline CDR1 is SGHTS and CDR2 is YDEGEE. Losses at the gene ends were 2 bases for V and 7 bases for J; bases not matched to a gene: 5. The CDR3 consists of 14 residues. The CDR3 loop is CASSFGSGGYTQYF. CDR3 coding DNA: TGTGCCAGCAGCTTTGGTAGCGGGGGTTATACGCAGTATTTT. Using reference TRBV5-8 and TRBJ2-3 for the parts outside the CDR3, the full variable domain is EAGVTQSPTHLIKTRGQQATLRCSPISGHTSVYWYQQALGLGLQFLLWYDEGEERNRGNFPPRFSGRQFPNYSSELNVNALELEDSALYLCASSFGSGGYTQYFGPGTRLTVL.

The chain couples TRBV4-3 to TRBJ2-1, with TRBD2 matching 11 bases. Germline-derived CDR1 and CDR2 are LGHNA and YSLEER. Trimming at V came to 1 base and at J to 7 bases, leaving 15 bases not matched to a gene. This CDR3 is built from 19 residues. CDR3 sequence: CASSQGGGRWTSGSNEQFF. DNA of the CDR3: TGCGCCAGCAGCCAAGGAGGGGGACGGTGGACTAGCGGGTCAAATGAGCAGTTCTTC.

The chain couples TRBV9 to TRBJ2-2; 12 positions match TRBD1. The J segment lost 5 bases and the V segment lost 1 base, leaving 3 bases of the junction unmatched. Germline V CDR1 and CDR2: SGDLS, YYNGEE. The CDR3 extends over 16 amino acids. The CDR3 here is CASSVSGQGATGELFF. CDR3 nucleotides: TGTGCCAGCAGCGTATCGGGACAGGGGGCAACCGGGGAGCTGTTTTTT. Filled out from reference TRBV9 and TRBJ2-2, the complete variable domain reads DSGVTQTPKHLITATGQRVTLRCSPRSGDLSVYWYQQSLDQGLQFLIQYYNGEERAKGNILERFSAQQFPDLHSELNLSSLELGDSALYFCASSVSGQGATGELFFGEGSRLTVL.

The chain carries TRBV11-2 and TRBJ1-4; 8 nucleotides align to TRBD1. Per the germline V gene, CDR1 is SGHAT and CDR2 is FQNNGV. The CDR3 covers 15 residues. J lost 4 bases, V lost 5 bases, and 6 bases had no gene match. CDR3 coding DNA: TGTGCCAGCAGCCGCCGGGGACAGGATAATGAAAAACTGTTTTTT. Translation gives CASSRRGQDNEKLFF.

This chain uses TRBV3-1 (or the pseudogene TRBV3-2) with TRBJ1-5, with D perhaps matching TRBD1 (5 bases). V was shortened by 5 bases and J by 3 bases, with 8 bases between the two germline ends. Germline V lookup: CDR1 LGHDT, CDR2 YNNKEL (reference sequence). The CDR3 runs 13 residues. The CDR3 loop is CASSTGLNQPQHF. The CDR3 DNA is TGTGCCAGCAGCACGGGACTCAATCAGCCCCAGCATTTT.

CDR3 nucleotides: TGTGCCAGCAGTGGCCCATGGGAGGACAGGGAGGACACTGAAGCTTTCTTT. It translates to CASSGPWEDREDTEAFF. The rearrangement links TRBV6-4 to TRBJ1-1, with 8 bases matching TRBD1. CDR1 MRHNA and CDR2 SNTAGT come from the germline V gene. This CDR3 spans 17 amino acids. The V segment lost 4 bases and the J segment 3 bases; nucleotides outside the gene matches: 13.

The CDR3 is CASSHTDRARDYGYTF. The CDR3 DNA is TGTGCCAGCAGCCACACAGACAGGGCTCGAGACTATGGCTACACCTTC. The chain combines TRBV5-6 with TRBJ1-2, with 7 positions matching TRBD1. The CDR3 sequence is 16 residues long. V lost 4 bases and J lost 3; bases outside the gene matches: 12. The V gene's germline CDR1 is SGHDT and CDR2 YYEEEE.

The rearrangement links TRBV18 to TRBJ2-4; 8 bases map to TRBD1. The CDR3 length is 15 residues. Trimming removed 4 bases from V and 5 bases from J; junction bases left unmatched: 7. Germline loops: CDR1 KGHSH, CDR2 LQKENI. The CDR3 DNA is TGTGCCAGCTCACGCGCCGAGACAGGGGAAAACATTCAGTACTTC. Translated, it gives CASSRAETGENIQYF.

The chain couples TRBV19 to TRBJ1-2; 8 bases are a match to TRBD1. This CDR3 is 17 amino acids long. Germline V gene data show CDR1 as LNHDA and CDR2 as SQIVND (reference sequence). The V gene end was trimmed by 4 bases and the J gene end by 3 bases; junction bases not matched to a gene: 13. CDR3: CASSTLRRQGRDYGYTF. CDR3 nucleotides: TGTGCCAGTAGTACCCTACGGAGACAGGGGAGGGACTATGGCTACACCTTC.

This clone was seen more than once but under ten times. The V and J genes are TRBV13 and TRBJ2-2; D remains ambiguous. Germline CDR1 reads PRHDT; CDR2 reads FYEKMQ (reference sequence). The CDR3 is 14 residues long. Trimming removed 0 bases at V and 2 bases at J, with 4 bases between. CDR3 amino acids: CASSLGRNTGELFF. Here the CDR3 DNA reads TGTGCCAGCAGCTTAGGGAGAAACACCGGGGAGCTGTTTTTT.

The chain is built from TRBV21-1 and TRBJ1-6. TRBV21-1 is labeled a pseudogene. There are 15 residues in the CDR3. CDR3 coding DNA: TGTGCCAGCAGCAAACCGGGTGGTTTCAATTCACCCCTCCACTTT. Its protein product is CASSKPGGFNSPLHF.

This clone was recorded once. The rearrangement joins TRBV5-1 to TRBJ1-5; 12 bases are shared with TRBD1. Germline V lookup: CDR1 SGHRS, CDR2 YFSETQ. The CDR3 covers 15 residues. V trimming: 7 bases; J trimming: 6 bases; junction bases outside the gene matches: 8. The CDR3 nucleotides read TGCGCCAGCGGACTCGGGACAGGGGGCCGTCAGCCCCAGCATTTT. This translates into CASGLGTGGRQPQHF. The full variable domain, rest sourced from reference TRBV5-1 and TRBJ1-5, is KAGVTQTPRYLIKTRGQQVTLSCSPISGHRSVSWYQQTPGQGLQFLFEYFSETQRNKGNFPGRFSGRQFSNSRSEMNVSTLELGDSALYLCASGLGTGGRQPQHFGDGTRLSIL.

The chain is built from TRBV6-4 and TRBJ1-2; 7 bases are shared with TRBD1. With 3 bases clipped from V and 7 bases from J, the junction kept 8 bases outside the gene matches. The germline V gene encodes CDR1 MRHNA and CDR2 SNTAGT. The CDR3 is made up of 14 amino acids. CDR3 sequence (DNA): TGTGCCAGCAGTGATATTTACAGGGGCGGTGGCTACACCTTC. Amino acid sequence: CASSDIYRGGGYTF.

This chain links TRBV19 with TRBJ2-7, with a possible D match to TRBD1 (5 bases). V lost 1 base, J lost 3 bases, and 13 bases lay in between. This CDR3 has 15 amino acids. Per the germline V gene, CDR1 is LNHDA and CDR2 is SQIVND (reference sequence). Here the CDR3 reads CASSIAAAGYYEQYF. The CDR3 coding sequence is TGTGCCAGTAGTATAGCGGCGGCAGGGTACTACGAGCAGTACTTC. Full variable domain (missing parts from reference TRBV19 and TRBJ2-7): DGGITQSPKYLFRKEGQNVTLSCEQNLNHDAMYWYRQDPGQGLRLIYYSQIVNDFQKGDIAEGYSVSREKKESFPLTVTSAQKNPTAFYLCASSIAAAGYYEQYFGPGTRLTVT.

The J gene is TRBJ1-2, the V gene TRBV19; D is unclear. V lost 4 bases and J lost 5, with 8 bases in between. This CDR3 comprises 12 residues. Germline V gene lookup returns CDR1 LNHDA and CDR2 SQIVND (reference sequence). This CDR3 reads CASSTTGYGYTF. The CDR3 nucleotides read TGTGCCAGTAGTACCACGGGATATGGCTACACCTTC.

The chain is built from TRBV6-5 and TRBJ1-1, with TRBD1 matching 7 bases. V trimming: 4 bases; J trimming: 0 bases; junction bases outside the gene matches: 5. Per germline, CDR1 MNHEY and CDR2 SVGAGI. The CDR3 covers 15 residues. The CDR3, as DNA: TGTGCCAGCAGTTTAGGGACAGACATGAACACTGAAGCTTTCTTT. Translation gives CASSLGTDMNTEAFF.

The chain has TRBV29-1 and TRBJ2-7, with a possible D match to TRBD2 (5 bases). CDR3 length equals 12 residues. Germline assignment: CDR1 SQVTM and CDR2 ANQGSEA. V gave up 4 bases and J gave up 1 base, with 8 bases separating them. CDR3 sequence reads: CSVGSGSYEQYF. The CDR3 nucleotides read TGCAGCGTTGGGTCGGGGTCCTACGAGCAGTACTTC.

V usage is TRBV6-6 and J usage is TRBJ1-2; 8 bases map to TRBD1. This CDR3 comprises 15 residues. The germline CDR1 and CDR2 sequences are MNHNY and SVGAGI (reference sequence). V shed 2 bases, J shed 4 bases, and the junction held 6 bases outside the gene matches. The CDR3 DNA is TGTGCCAGCAGTTACGAGGTGGGGACAGGCTATGGCTACACCTTC. Translated, it gives CASSYEVGTGYGYTF.

The V gene is TRBV5-1, the J gene TRBJ2-1, with 9 bases lining up with TRBD2. CDR3 size: 17 residues. V was clipped by 0 bases and J by 4 bases; unmatched bases: 8. CDR1 SGHRS and CDR2 YFSETQ come from the germline V gene. CDR3 sequence: CASSLGDLAGVYNEQFF. In DNA form, the CDR3 reads TGCGCCAGCAGCTTGGGGGATTTAGCGGGGGTTTACAATGAGCAGTTCTTC.

The chain is built from TRBV29-1 and TRBJ2-3, with D possibly TRBD2 on 6 matching bases. Germline CDR1 reads SQVTM; CDR2 reads ANQGSEA. V gave up 1 base and J gave up 3 bases, with 14 bases separating them. CDR3 length equals 15 residues. CDR3 nucleotide sequence: TGCAGCGTTGAAGGGAGGGGCGGTGGTACAGATACGCAGTATTTT. Amino acids: CSVEGRGGGTDTQYF.

The rearrangement joins TRBV10-3 to TRBJ1-5; 7 bases align to TRBD1. Germline-derived CDR1 and CDR2 are ENHRY and SYGVKD. J was trimmed by 4 bases and V by 6 bases; bases with no gene match: 6. CDR3 length: 14 amino acids. DNA for the CDR3: TGTGCCATCAGCCCGGGACAGCTAAATCAGCCCCAGCATTTT. This translates into CAISPGQLNQPQHF.

The V call is TRBV5-1, the J call TRBJ2-7; maybe TRBD1 (7 bases). Trimming removed 4 bases at V and 2 bases at J, with 25 bases between. In germline, CDR1 is SGHRS, CDR2 YFSETQ. The CDR3 consists of 18 residues. The CDR3 DNA reads as TGCGCCAGCAGCAGAGGACTAACGACAGGGAGCATCCCCTACGAGCAGTACTTC. This codes for CASSRGLTTGSIPYEQYF.

The chain uses TRBV4-3 and TRBJ1-1; weak D call: TRBD1 (5 bases). V lost 2 bases, J lost 1 base, and 11 bases lay in between. The CDR3 covers 15 residues. Germline V gene sequence: CDR1 LGHNA, CDR2 YSLEER. The DNA for the CDR3 is TGCGCCAGCAGCCAATTGGGCGGGGCGAACACTGAAGCTTTCTTT. It is translated as CASSQLGGANTEAFF.

This clone showed up just once. V usage is TRBV10-3 and J usage is TRBJ2-7, with a weak D call TRBD2 (6 bases). Trimming took off 0 bases at V and 7 bases at J, with 22 bases between the two ends. Germline V CDR1 and CDR2: ENHRY, SYGVKD. The CDR3 sequence is 17 residues long. The DNA of the CDR3 is TGTGCCATCAGTGAGTCTTCGTCCGGGTCGCCCGGAGGGGAGCAGTACTTC. Residues: CAISESSSGSPGGEQYF.

The chain recombines TRBV4-1 with TRBJ1-1; weak D call: TRBD1 (6 bases). The V gene's germline CDR1 is MGHRA and CDR2 YSYEKL. The CDR3 is 15 residues long. Between the trimmed V and J ends, which lost 3 bases and 5 bases, there was a span of 16 bases. The CDR3 sequence: CASSHPGGARTEAFF. The CDR3 DNA follows: TGCGCCAGCAGCCATCCTGGGGGCGCAAGGACTGAAGCTTTCTTT.

In the case of this clone: The DNA is omitted, as the CDR3 cannot be located on it reliably, and the CDR3 follows TCRdb's listing. The rearrangement uses TRBV6-6 and TRBJ1-2; the table's D gene call, TRBD1, was not cross checked with the DNA. The CDR3 length equals 15 residues, ends included. Germline V lookup: CDR1 MNHNY, CDR2 SVGAGI (reference sequence). The CDR3 loop reads CASSSSTGTNYGYTF.

The rearrangement uses TRBV12-3 or TRBV12-4 and TRBJ1-1; tentative D call: TRBD1 (5 bases). The CDR3 is 13 amino acids. V was trimmed by 3 bases and J by 4 bases, leaving 9 bases between them. DNA of the CDR3: TGTGCCAGCAGTTTTGGCGGGACCACTGAAGCTTTCTTT. This translates into CASSFGGTTEAFF.